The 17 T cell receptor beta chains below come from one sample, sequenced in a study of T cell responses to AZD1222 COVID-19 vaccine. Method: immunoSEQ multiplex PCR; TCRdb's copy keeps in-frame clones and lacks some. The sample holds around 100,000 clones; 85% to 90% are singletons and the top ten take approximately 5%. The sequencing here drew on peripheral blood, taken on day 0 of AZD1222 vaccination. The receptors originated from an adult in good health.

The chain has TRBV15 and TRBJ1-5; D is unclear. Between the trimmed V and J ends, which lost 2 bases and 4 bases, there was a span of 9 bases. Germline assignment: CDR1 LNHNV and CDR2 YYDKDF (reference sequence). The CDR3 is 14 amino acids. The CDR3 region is CATSRPDGNQPQHF. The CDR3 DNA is TGTGCCACCAGCAGACCCGACGGAAATCAGCCCCAGCATTTT.

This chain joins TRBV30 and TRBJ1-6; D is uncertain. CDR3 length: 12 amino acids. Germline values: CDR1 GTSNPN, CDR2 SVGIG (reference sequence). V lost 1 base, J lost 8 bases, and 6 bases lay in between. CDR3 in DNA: TGTGCCTGGAGTGACCTCTATTCACCCCTCCACTTT. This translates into CAWSDLYSPLHF.

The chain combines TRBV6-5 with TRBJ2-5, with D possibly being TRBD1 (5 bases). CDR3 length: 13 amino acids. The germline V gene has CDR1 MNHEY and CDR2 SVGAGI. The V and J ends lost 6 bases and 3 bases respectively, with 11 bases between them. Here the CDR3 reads CASSHRKKETQYF. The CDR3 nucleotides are TGTGCCAGCAGCCACAGGAAGAAAGAGACCCAGTACTTC.

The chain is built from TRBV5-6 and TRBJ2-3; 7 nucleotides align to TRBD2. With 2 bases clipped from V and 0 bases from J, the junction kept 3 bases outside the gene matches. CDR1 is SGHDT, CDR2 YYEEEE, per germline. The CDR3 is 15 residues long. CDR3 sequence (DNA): TGTGCCAGCAGCTTAGGCGGGAGAAGCACAGATACGCAGTATTTT. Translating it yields CASSLGGRSTDTQYF.

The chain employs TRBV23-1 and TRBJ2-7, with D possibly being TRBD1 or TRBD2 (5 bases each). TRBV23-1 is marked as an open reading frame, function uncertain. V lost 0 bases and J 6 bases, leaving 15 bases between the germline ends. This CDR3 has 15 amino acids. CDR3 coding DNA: TGCGCCAGCAGTCAATCGAGGGAGTACAGGTCCGAGCAGTACTTC. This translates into CASSQSREYRSEQYF.

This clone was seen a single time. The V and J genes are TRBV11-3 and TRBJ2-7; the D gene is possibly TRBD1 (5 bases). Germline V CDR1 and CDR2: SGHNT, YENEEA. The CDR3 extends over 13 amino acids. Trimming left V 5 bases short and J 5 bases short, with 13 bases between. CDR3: CASSPSGIHEQYF. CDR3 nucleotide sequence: TGTGCCAGCAGCCCCTCAGGGATCCACGAGCAGTACTTC.

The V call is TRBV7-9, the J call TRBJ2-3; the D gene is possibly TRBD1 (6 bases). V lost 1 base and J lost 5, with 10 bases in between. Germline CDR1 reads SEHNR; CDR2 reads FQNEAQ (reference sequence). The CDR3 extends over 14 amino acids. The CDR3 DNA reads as TGTGCCAGCAGCTTAGGGACAGCTCAAGATACGCAGTATTTT. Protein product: CASSLGTAQDTQYF.

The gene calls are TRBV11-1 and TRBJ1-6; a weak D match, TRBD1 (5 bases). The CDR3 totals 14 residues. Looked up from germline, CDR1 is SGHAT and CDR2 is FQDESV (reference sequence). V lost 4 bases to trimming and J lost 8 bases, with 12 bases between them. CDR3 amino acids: CASSSSLGDSPLHF. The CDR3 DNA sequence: TGTGCCAGCAGCTCCTCTTTGGGGGATTCACCCCTCCACTTT.

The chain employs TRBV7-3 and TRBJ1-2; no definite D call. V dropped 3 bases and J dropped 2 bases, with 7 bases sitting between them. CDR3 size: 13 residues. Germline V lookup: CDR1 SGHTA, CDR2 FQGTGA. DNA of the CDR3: TGTGCCAGCAGCTTCGGACCAAACTATGGCTACACCTTC. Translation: CASSFGPNYGYTF.

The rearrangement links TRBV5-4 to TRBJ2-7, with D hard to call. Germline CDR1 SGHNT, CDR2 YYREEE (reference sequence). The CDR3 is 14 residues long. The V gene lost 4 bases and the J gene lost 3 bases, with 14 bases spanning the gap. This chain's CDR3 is CASSPIDKIYEQYF. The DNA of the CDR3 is TGTGCCAGCAGCCCTATCGACAAGATCTACGAGCAGTACTTC.

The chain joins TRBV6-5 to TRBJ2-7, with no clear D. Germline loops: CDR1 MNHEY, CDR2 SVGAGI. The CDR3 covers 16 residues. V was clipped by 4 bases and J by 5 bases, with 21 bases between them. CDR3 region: CASSSPRQGRLHEQYF. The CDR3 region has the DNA TGTGCCAGCAGTTCCCCCCGGCAAGGCCGCCTCCACGAGCAGTACTTC.

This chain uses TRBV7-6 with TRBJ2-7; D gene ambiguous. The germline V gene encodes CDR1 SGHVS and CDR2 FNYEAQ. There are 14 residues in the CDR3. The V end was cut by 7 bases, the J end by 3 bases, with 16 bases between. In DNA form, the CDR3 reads TGTGCCAGCACTACCGGGCCTACACACTACGAGCAGTACTTC. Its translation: CASTTGPTHYEQYF. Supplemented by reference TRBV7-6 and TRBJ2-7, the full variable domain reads GAGVSQSPRYKVTKRGQDVALRCDPISGHVSLYWYRQALGQGPEFLTYFNYEAQQDKSGLPNDRFSAERPEGSISTLTIQRTEQRDSAMYRCASTTGPTHYEQYFGPGTRLTVT.

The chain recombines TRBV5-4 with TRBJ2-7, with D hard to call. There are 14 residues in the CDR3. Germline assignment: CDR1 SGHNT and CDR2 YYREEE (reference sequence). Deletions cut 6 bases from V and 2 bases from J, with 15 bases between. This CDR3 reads CASTFPDTPYEQYF. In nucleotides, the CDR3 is TGTGCCAGCACCTTTCCCGACACTCCCTACGAGCAGTACTTC. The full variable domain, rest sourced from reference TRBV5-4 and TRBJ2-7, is ETGVTQSPTHLIKTRGQQVTLRCSSQSGHNTVSWYQQALGQGPQFIFQYYREEENGRGNFPPRFSGLQFPNYSSELNVNALELDDSALYLCASTFPDTPYEQYFGPGTRLTVT.

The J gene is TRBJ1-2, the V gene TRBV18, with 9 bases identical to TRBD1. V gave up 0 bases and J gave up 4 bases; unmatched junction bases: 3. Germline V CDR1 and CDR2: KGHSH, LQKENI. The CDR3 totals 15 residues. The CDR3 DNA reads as TGTGCCAGCTCACCACCGACGACAGGGGGCTATGGCTACACCTTC. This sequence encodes CASSPPTTGGYGYTF.

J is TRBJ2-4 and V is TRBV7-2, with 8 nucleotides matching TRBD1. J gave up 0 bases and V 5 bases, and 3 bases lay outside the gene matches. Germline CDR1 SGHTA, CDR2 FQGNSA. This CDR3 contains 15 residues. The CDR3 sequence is CASSRTGLAKNIQYF. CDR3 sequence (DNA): TGTGCCAGCAGCCGGACAGGGCTAGCCAAAAACATTCAGTACTTC. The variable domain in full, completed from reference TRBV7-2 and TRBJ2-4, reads GAGVSQSPSNKVTEKGKDVELRCDPISGHTALYWYRQSLGQGLEFLIYFQGNSAPDKSGLPSDRFSAERTGGSVSTLTIQRTQQEDSAVYLCASSRTGLAKNIQYFGAGTRLSVL.

CDR3 sequence: CASTPGPQTKNIQYF. CDR3 in DNA: TGTGCCAGCACCCCCGGGCCACAGACCAAAAACATTCAGTACTTC. The chain employs TRBV6-5 and TRBJ2-4; the D is unclear. Trimming stripped 7 bases from V and 2 bases from J, with 15 bases between. The CDR3 has 15 residues. Germline CDR1 and CDR2: MNHEY and SVGAGI.

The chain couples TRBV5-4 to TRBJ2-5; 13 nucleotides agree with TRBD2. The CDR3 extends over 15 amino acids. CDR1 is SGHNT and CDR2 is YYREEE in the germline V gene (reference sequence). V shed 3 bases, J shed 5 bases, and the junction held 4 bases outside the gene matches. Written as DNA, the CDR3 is TGTGCCAGCAGCTCGGGACTAGCGGGAAGGGAGACCCAGTACTTC. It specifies CASSSGLAGRETQYF.